The rows below give T cell receptor beta chains drawn from one sample of a study of T cells in Graves' hyperthyroidism and ophthalmopathy. MiXCR, applied by TCRdb to the multiplex PCR reads, yields one record per CDR3 protein. The repertoire includes approximately 370,000 distinct CDR3 sequences, about 17% of them detected once, and almost 35% sits in the top ten. The sample taken for sequencing was blood. The receptor set was obtained from a woman aged 25 to 39 with Graves' hyperthyroidism that later progressed to Graves' ophthalmopathy. The CDR3 runs from the conserved cysteine through the conserved F or W. The D gene is left open where the match is weak. Clone size is shown for a subset of rows, as once, few, many or a class of expanded clone.

v_call	d_call	clone_size	cdr3_length	j_call	cdr3_aa	cdr3_nt
TRBV3-1	TRBD1	many	18	TRBJ2-6	CASTPVPGQTLGANVLTF	TGTGCCAGCACCCCAGTACCGGGACAGACCCTTGGGGCCAACGTCCTGACTTTC
TRBV29-1	-	many	14	TRBJ1-1	CSVLGGDMNTEAFF	TGCAGCGTTTTGGGTGGGGATATGAACACTGAAGCTTTCTTT
TRBV20-1	TRBD1	-	14	TRBJ1-2	CSARTGGLTYGYTF	TGCAGTGCTAGAACAGGGGGCTTAACCTATGGCTACACCTTC
TRBV6-1	-	many	14	TRBJ1-2	CASSEIDTAYGYTF	TGTGCCAGCAGTGAAATCGATACGGCCTATGGCTACACCTTC
TRBV24-1	-	many	15	TRBJ1-5	CATSDRGGGNQPQHF	TGTGCCACCAGTGATAGGGGCGGAGGCAATCAGCCCCAGCATTTT
TRBV5-6	TRBD2	-	16	TRBJ2-7	CASSRLGLANSYEQYF	TGTGCCAGCAGCCGATTGGGACTAGCGAACTCCTACGAGCAGTACTTC
TRBV20-1	-	many	12	TRBJ1-2	CSANQRAYGYTF	TGCAGTGCTAACCAGAGGGCGTATGGCTACACCTTC
TRBV5-1	-	-	16	TRBJ1-3	CASSLAPTEIGNTIYF	TGCGCCAGCAGCTTGGCCCCTACAGAAATTGGAAACACCATATATTTT
TRBV19	TRBD2	few	15	TRBJ2-7	CASSIVREGPYEQYF	TGTGCCAGTAGTATTGTGCGGGAGGGCCCGTACGAGCAGTACTTC
TRBV25-1	-	many	17	TRBJ2-7	CASSHRDNWYQSYEQYF	TGTGCCAGCAGTCACCGGGACAACTGGTACCAGTCCTACGAGCAGTACTTC
TRBV11-2	-	many	13	TRBJ1-1	CASSLGQVTEAFF	TGTGCCAGCAGCTTAGGGCAGGTCACTGAAGCTTTCTTT
TRBV27	TRBD2	many	18	TRBJ2-2	CASSSPAAGGTNTGELFF	TGTGCCAGCAGTTCCCCTGCGGCGGGAGGTACGAACACCGGGGAGCTGTTTTTT
TRBV2	TRBD2	many	15	TRBJ2-1	CASSEATSGRDEQFF	TGTGCCAGCAGTGAGGCGACTAGCGGGAGGGATGAGCAGTTCTTC
TRBV4-1	-	few	12	TRBJ1-2	CASSHTTGLGTF	TGCGCCAGCAGCCACACTACAGGGCTGGGCACCTTC
TRBV7-9	-	few	15	TRBJ1-6	CASSSYRVGNSPLHF	TGTGCCAGCAGCTCCTACAGGGTTGGTAATTCACCCCTCCACTTT
TRBV7-2	-	many	14	TRBJ2-3	CASSYTPSTDTQYF	TGTGCCAGCAGCTATACCCCGAGCACAGATACGCAGTATTTT
TRBV19	-	few	12	TRBJ2-1	CASSINGDEQFF	TGTGCCAGTAGTATCAACGGGGATGAGCAGTTCTTC
TRBV3-1	-	-	12	TRBJ1-2	CASSQGQDGYTF	TGTGCCAGCAGCCAAGGACAGGACGGCTACACCTTC
TRBV15	-	many	13	TRBJ1-1	CATSSPAAVEAFF	TGTGCCACCAGCAGCCCGGCGGCTGTTGAAGCTTTCTTT
TRBV10-3	-	many	17	TRBJ2-5	CAISESRGLNYQETQYF	TGTGCCATCAGTGAGTCCCGCGGGCTAAATTACCAAGAGACCCAGTACTTC
TRBV30	-	-	14	TRBJ1-2	CAWNQQGLHYGYTF	TGTGCCTGGAACCAGCAGGGATTACACTATGGCTACACCTTC
TRBV27	-	many	15	TRBJ1-1	CASSPFGSENTEAFF	TGTGCCAGCAGTCCTTTCGGGTCAGAGAACACTGAAGCTTTCTTT
TRBV11-2	-	many	16	TRBJ1-2	CASSSLPRQRFYGYTF	TGTGCCAGCAGCTCACTTCCCCGACAGAGGTTCTATGGCTACACCTTC
TRBV10-3	-	many	14	TRBJ1-4	CAISDGLEGEKLFF	TGTGCCATCAGTGACGGGCTGGAGGGTGAAAAACTGTTTTTT
TRBV28	-	many	14	TRBJ2-5	CASSTNVAQETQYF	TGTGCCAGCAGCACTAATGTAGCCCAAGAGACCCAGTACTTC
TRBV7-9	-	-	13	TRBJ2-7	CASNKRGPYEQYF	TGTGCCAGCAACAAGCGCGGTCCCTACGAGCAGTACTTC
TRBV2	-	many	16	TRBJ2-2	CASSIGPEGYTGELFF	TGTGCCAGCAGTATTGGGCCAGAGGGGTACACCGGGGAGCTGTTTTTT
TRBV28	TRBD1	many	16	TRBJ2-2	CASSLGDRGHGGELFF	TGTGCCAGCAGTTTAGGGGACAGGGGGCACGGCGGGGAGCTGTTTTTT
TRBV11-2	TRBD2	many	16	TRBJ2-3	CASSPRGGWSPDTQYF	TGTGCCAGCAGCCCTCGGGGGGGTTGGTCACCCGATACGCAGTATTTT
TRBV12-3/TRBV12-4	-	many	20	TRBJ2-1	CASSFTGASGAYATGDEQFF	TGTGCCAGCAGTTTTACCGGGGCTAGCGGGGCATACGCGACAGGGGATGAGCAGTTCTTC
TRBV3-1	-	many	17	TRBJ1-2	CASSSGGRRAYNYGYTF	TGTGCCAGCAGTTCAGGCGGCAGGAGAGCTTATAACTATGGCTACACCTTC
TRBV18	TRBD2	few	15	TRBJ2-1	CASSRGTSGVNEQFF	TGTGCCAGCTCACGAGGGACTAGCGGGGTGAATGAGCAGTTCTTC
TRBV4-2	-	few	16	TRBJ2-3	CASNQGQKGITDTQYF	TGTGCCAGCAACCAAGGCCAGAAGGGAATCACAGATACGCAGTATTTT
TRBV19	-	-	15	TRBJ1-2	CASSNIREYNYGYTF	TGTGCCAGTAGTAACATAAGAGAATATAACTATGGCTACACCTTC
TRBV9	TRBD1	-	15	TRBJ2-2	CASSVGTGGFGELFF	TGTGCCAGCAGCGTCGGGACAGGGGGCTTCGGGGAGCTGTTTTTT
TRBV7-9	-	-	14	TRBJ1-1	CASSLEPMNTEAFF	TGTGCCAGCAGCCTCGAGCCCATGAACACTGAAGCTTTCTTT
TRBV6-1	-	many	14	TRBJ2-1	CASNPQGGWNEQFF	TGTGCCAGCAACCCCCAGGGCGGCTGGAATGAGCAGTTCTTC
TRBV19	TRBD1	-	13	TRBJ1-6	CATRDRSNSPLHF	TGTGCCACCAGGGACAGGTCAAATTCACCCCTCCACTTT
TRBV10-3	TRBD1	-	16	TRBJ2-2	CAISATTGVATGELFF	TGTGCCATCAGTGCTACTACAGGGGTGGCCACCGGGGAGCTGTTTTTT
TRBV27	-	-	16	TRBJ2-3	CASRFLEGRGPDTQYF	TGTGCCAGCCGGTTTTTGGAGGGACGAGGTCCAGATACGCAGTATTTT
TRBV20-1	-	-	12	TRBJ1-5	CSARVGFQPQHF	TGCAGTGCTAGAGTCGGGTTTCAGCCCCAGCATTTT